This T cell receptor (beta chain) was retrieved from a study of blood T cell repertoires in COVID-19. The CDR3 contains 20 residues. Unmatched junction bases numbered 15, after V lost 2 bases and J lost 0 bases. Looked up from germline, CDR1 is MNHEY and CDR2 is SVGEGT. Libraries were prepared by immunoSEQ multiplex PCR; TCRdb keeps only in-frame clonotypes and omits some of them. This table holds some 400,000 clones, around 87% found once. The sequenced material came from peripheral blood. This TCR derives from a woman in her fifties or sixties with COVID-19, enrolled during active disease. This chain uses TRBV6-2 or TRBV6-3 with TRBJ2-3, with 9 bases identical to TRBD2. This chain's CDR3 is CASSYTIAGALISSTDTQYF. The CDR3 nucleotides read TGTGCCAGCAGTTACACCATAGCGGGGGCTCTGATCTCTAGCACAGATACGCAGTATTTT.